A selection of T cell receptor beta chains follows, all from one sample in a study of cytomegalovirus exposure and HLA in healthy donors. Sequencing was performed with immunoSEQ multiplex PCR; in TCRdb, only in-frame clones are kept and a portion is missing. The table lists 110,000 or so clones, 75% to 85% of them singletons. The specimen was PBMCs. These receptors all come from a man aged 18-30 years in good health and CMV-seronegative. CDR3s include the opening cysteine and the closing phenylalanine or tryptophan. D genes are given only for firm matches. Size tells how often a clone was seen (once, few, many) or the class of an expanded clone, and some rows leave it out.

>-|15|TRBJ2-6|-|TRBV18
TGTGCCAGCTCACTAGCAGGGGTCGGGGCCAACGTCCTGACTTTC
CASSLAGVGANVLTF
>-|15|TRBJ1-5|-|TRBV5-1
TGCGCCAGCAGTCTCGGGACAACTAGCAATCAGCCCCAGCATTTT
CASSLGTTSNQPQHF
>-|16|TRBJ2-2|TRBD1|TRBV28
TGTGCCAGCAGTTTGAAGCAGGGGGCGTTCACCGGGGAGCTGTTTTTT
CASSLKQGAFTGELFF
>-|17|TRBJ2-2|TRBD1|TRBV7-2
TGTGCCAGCAGCTCGCCGACAGGGGGCGCGAACACCGGGGAGCTGTTTTTT
CASSSPTGGANTGELFF
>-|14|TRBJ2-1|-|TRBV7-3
TGTGCCAGCAGCCGCGGACTCCTTTCCGGTGAGCAGTTCTTC
CASSRGLLSGEQFF
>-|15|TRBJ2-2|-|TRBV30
TGTGCCTGGAGTGTACTACTTCCGAACACCGGGGAGCTGTTTTTT
CAWSVLLPNTGELFF
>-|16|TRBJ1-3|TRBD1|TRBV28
TGTGCCAGCAGTCCTATCGACAGGGTGGTCGGAAACACCATATATTTT
CASSPIDRVVGNTIYF
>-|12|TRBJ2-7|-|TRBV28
TGTGCCAGCAGTCCTCGAGTCTACGAGCAGTACTTC
CASSPRVYEQYF
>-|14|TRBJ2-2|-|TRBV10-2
TGCGCCAGCAGGGCGGCTCAGAACACCGGGGAGCTGTTTTTT
CASRAAQNTGELFF
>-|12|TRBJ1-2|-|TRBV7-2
TGTGCCAGCAGCTTAGTTGGAGATGGCTACACCTTC
CASSLVGDGYTF
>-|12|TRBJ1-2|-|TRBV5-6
TGTGCCAGCAGCGCTAATAACTATGGCTACACCTTC
CASSANNYGYTF
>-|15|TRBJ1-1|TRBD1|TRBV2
TGTGCCAGCAGTGAAGTGGGACAGTTGAACACTGAAGCTTTCTTT
CASSEVGQLNTEAFF
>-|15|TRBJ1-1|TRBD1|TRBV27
TGTGCCAGCAGTTTCGTGGGACAGGGTGTGAGTGAAGCTTTCTTT
CASSFVGQGVSEAFF
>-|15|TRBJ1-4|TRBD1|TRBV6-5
TGTGCCAGCAGCTTGGACAGGGGGAAAGGTGAAAAACTGTTTTTT
CASSLDRGKGEKLFF
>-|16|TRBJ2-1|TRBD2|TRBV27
TGTGCCAGCAGTCCCTCGGCGGGAGAGTCCTACAATGAGCAGTTCTTC
CASSPSAGESYNEQFF
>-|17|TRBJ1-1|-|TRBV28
TGTGCCAGCAGGATACAGGGTTTTGAATTCTTGAACACTGAAGCTTTCTTT
CASRIQGFEFLNTEAFF
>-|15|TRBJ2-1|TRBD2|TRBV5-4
TGTGCCAGCAGCTTTAGCGGGAGGGCCTACAATGAGCAGTTCTTC
CASSFSGRAYNEQFF
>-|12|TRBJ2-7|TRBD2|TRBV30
TGTGCCTGGAGTGTACTAGCGGACGAGCAGTACTTC
CAWSVLADEQYF
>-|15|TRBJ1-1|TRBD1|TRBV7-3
TGTGCCAGCAGCCCCCAAGGGGGCAGGGGCACTGAAGCTTTCTTT
CASSPQGGRGTEAFF
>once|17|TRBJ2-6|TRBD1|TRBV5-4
TGTGCCAGCAGCTTTGGACAGGGGAAGGTAAATGCCAACGTCCTGACTTTC
CASSFGQGKVNANVLTF
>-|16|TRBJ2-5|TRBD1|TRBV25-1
TGTGCCAGCAGTTATATCACAGGGGTCAACCAAGAGACCCAGTACTTC
CASSYITGVNQETQYF
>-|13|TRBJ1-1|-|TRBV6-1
TGTGCCAGCAGCTACTTCTCCGGGACTGAAGCTTTCTTT
CASSYFSGTEAFF
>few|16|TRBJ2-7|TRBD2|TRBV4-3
TGCGCCAGCAGACAATCAGTGGCGGGAGGCCCCTACGAGCAGTACTTC
CASRQSVAGGPYEQYF
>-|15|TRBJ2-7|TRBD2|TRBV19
TGTGCCAGTAGTGCCGTCGTAGCGGGAGGTTACGAGCAGTACTTC
CASSAVVAGGYEQYF
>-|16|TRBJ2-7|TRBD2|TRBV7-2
TGTGCCAGCAGCTTAGTGGCTAGCGGGAGCTCCTACGAGCAGTACTTC
CASSLVASGSSYEQYF
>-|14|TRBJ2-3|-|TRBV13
TGTGCCAGCAGCTTATTGCGGGTGGTAAATACGCAGTATTTT
CASSLLRVVNTQYF
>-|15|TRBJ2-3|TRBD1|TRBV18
TGTGCCAGCTCACCACTTCCAGACAGGGCAGATACGCAGTATTTT
CASSPLPDRADTQYF
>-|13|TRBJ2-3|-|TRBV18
TGTGCCAGCTCTACGAGTCCATCAGATACGCAGTATTTT
CASSTSPSDTQYF
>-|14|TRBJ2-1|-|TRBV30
TGTGCCTGGAAATCACGGACTATTTACAATGAGCAGTTCTTC
CAWKSRTIYNEQFF
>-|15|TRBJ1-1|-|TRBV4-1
TGCGCCAGCAGCCACAAGATGGTGGGCGACACTGAAGCTTTCTTT
CASSHKMVGDTEAFF
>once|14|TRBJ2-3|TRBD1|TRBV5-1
TGCGCCAGCAGGTGGACAGGGGGCACAGATACGCAGTATTTT
CASRWTGGTDTQYF
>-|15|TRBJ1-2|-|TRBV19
TGTGCCAGTACCCAAAACGGGGGGGGCGTCTATGGCTACACCTTC
CASTQNGGGVYGYTF
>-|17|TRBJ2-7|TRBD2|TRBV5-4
TGTGCCAGCAGCTTGGGGCTAGCGGGAGCTCCCTCCTACGAGCAGTACTTC
CASSLGLAGAPSYEQYF
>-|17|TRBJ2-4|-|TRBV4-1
TGCGCCAGCAGCCCAGGGACACGCGGGCTAGCCAAAAACATTCAGTACTTC
CASSPGTRGLAKNIQYF
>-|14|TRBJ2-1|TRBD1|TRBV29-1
TGCAGCGTTGATGTGACAGGGGGCAGGGGTGAGCAGTTCTTC
CSVDVTGGRGEQFF
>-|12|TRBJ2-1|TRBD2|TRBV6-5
TGTGCCAGCTCTAGCGGCTACAATGAGCAGTTCTTC
CASSSGYNEQFF
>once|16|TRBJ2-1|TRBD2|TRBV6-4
TGTGCCAGCAGTGCAGAACTAGCGGGGCGAGCGGGTGAGCAGTTCTTC
CASSAELAGRAGEQFF
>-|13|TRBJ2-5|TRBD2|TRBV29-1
TGCAGCGTGGACGTGACGGGGGGAGAGACCCAGTACTTC
CSVDVTGGETQYF
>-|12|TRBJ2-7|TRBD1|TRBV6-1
TGTGCCAGCAAGGCACTCCGGGACAGGGTGTACTTC
CASKALRDRVYF
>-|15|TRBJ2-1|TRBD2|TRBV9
TGTGCCAGCACCCCGACTAGCGGGATGTACAATGAGCAGTTCTTC
CASTPTSGMYNEQFF
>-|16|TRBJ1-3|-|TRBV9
TGTGCCAGCAGCCCCTCGGTAGGGGCCACTGGAAACACCATATATTTT
CASSPSVGATGNTIYF
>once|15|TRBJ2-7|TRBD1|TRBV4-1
TGCGCCAGCAGCCGGGCGGGACAGGGGTCCCACGAGCAGTACTTC
CASSRAGQGSHEQYF
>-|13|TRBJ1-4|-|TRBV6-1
TGTGCCAGCAGGATGACAGTGAACGAAAAACTGTTTTTT
CASRMTVNEKLFF
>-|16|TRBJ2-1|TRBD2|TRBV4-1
TGCGCCAGCAGCCAATGGCTAGCGGGCCACAACAATGAGCAGTTCTTC
CASSQWLAGHNNEQFF
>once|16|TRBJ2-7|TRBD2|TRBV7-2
TGTGCCAGCAGCTCCCGACTAGCGGGAGGGCTAAGCGAGCAGTACTTC
CASSSRLAGGLSEQYF
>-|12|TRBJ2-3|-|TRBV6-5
TGTGCCAGCAGTGCAGGTTCGAATACGCAGTATTTT
CASSAGSNTQYF
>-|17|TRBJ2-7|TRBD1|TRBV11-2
TGTGCCAGCAGCTCCGGGACTCACAGGGGGCCAATAGACGAGCAGTACTTC
CASSSGTHRGPIDEQYF
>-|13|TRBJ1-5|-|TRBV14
TGTGCCAGCAGCCAATCGGGGAATCAGCCCCAGCATTTT
CASSQSGNQPQHF
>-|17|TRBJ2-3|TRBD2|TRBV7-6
TGTGCCAGCAGCTCCCTGCTAGCGGGAGTGGGTCCAGATACGCAGTATTTT
CASSSLLAGVGPDTQYF
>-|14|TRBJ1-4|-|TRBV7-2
TGTGCCAGCAGCTTATACGCAGGGGAGGAAAAACTGTTTTTT
CASSLYAGEEKLFF
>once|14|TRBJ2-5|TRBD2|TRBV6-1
TGTGCCGGATCAATAGCGGGAGGGCAAGAGACCCAGTACTTC
CAGSIAGGQETQYF
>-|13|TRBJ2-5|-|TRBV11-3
TGTGCCAGCAGCCTCGGAGGCGCTAGGGCCCAGTACTTC
CASSLGGARAQYF
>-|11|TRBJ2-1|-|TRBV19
TGTGCCAGTAGTATGTACGGGTGGCAGTTCTTC
CASSMYGWQFF